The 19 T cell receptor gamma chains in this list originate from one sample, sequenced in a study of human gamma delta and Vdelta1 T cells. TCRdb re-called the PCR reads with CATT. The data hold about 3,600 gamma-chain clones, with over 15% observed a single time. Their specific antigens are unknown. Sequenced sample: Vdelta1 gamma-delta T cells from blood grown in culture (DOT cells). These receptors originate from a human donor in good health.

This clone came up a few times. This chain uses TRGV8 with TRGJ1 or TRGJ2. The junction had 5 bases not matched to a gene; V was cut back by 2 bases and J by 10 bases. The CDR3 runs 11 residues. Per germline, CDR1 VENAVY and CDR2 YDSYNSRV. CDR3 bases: TGTGCCACCTGGGATACTCAGAAGAAACTCTTT. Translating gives CATWDTQKKLF.

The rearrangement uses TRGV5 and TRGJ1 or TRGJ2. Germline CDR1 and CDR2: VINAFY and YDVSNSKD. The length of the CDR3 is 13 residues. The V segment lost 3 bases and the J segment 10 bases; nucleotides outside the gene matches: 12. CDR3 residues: CATWDWKEGKKLF. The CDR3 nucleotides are TGTGCCACCTGGGACTGGAAGGAAGGAAAGAAACTCTTT.

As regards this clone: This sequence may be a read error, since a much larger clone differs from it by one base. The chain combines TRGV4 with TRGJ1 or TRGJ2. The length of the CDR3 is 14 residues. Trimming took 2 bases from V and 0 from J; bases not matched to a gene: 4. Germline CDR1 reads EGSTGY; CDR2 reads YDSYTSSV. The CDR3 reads CATWDVLNYYKKLF. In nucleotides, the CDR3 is TGTGCCACCTGGGATGTCCTGAATTATTATAAGAAACTCTTT.

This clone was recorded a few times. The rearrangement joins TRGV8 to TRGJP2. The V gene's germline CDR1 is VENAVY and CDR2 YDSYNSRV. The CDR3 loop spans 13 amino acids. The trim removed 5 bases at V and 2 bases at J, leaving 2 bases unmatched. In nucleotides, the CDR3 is TGTGCCACCTGGGGAAGTAGTGATTGGATCAAGACGTTT. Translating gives CATWGSSDWIKTF.

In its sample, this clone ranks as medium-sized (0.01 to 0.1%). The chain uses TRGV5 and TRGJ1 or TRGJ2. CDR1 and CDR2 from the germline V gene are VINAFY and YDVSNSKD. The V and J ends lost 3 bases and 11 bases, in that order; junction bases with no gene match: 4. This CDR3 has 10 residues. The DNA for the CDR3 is TGTGCCACCTGGGACTTTGAGAAACTCTTT. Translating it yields CATWDFEKLF.

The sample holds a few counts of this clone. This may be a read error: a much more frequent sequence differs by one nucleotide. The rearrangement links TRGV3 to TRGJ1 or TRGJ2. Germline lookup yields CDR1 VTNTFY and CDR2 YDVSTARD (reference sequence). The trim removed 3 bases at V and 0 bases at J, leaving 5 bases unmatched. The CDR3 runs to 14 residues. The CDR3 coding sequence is TGTGCCACCTGGGACCCCCTGAATTATTATAAGAAACTCTTT. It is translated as CATWDPLNYYKKLF.

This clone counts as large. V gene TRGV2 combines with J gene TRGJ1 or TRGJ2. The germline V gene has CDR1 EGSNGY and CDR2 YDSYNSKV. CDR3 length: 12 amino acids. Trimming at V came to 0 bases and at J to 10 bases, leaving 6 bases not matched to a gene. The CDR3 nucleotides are TGTGCCACCTGGGACGGGCTAGGGAAGAAACTCTTT. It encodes CATWDGLGKKLF.

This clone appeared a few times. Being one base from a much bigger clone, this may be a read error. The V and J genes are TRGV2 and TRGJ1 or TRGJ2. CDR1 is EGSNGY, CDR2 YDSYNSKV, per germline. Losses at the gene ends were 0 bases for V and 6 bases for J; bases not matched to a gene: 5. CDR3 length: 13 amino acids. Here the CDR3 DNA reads TGTGCCACCTGGGACGGGCCTTGTTATAAGAAACTCTTT. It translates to CATWDGPCYKKLF.

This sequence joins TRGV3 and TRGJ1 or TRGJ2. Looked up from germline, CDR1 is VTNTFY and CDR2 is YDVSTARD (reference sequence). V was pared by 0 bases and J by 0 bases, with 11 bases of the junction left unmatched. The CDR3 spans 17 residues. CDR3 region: CATWDRRHLMNYYKKLF. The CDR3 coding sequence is TGTGCCACCTGGGACAGGCGGCATTTGATGAATTATTATAAGAAACTCTTT.

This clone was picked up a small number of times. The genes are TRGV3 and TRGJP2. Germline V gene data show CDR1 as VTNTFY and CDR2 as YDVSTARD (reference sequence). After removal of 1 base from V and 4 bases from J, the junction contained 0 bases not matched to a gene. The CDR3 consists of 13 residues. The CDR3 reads CATWDSSDWIKTF. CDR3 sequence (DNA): TGTGCCACCTGGGACAGTAGTGATTGGATCAAGACGTTT.

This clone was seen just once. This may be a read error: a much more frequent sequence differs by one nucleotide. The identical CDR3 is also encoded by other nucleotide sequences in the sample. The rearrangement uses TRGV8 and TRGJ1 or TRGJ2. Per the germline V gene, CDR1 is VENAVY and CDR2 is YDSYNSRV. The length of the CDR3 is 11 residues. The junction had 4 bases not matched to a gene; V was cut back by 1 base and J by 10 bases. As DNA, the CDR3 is TGTGCCACCTGGGATAGATACAAGAAACTCTTT. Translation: CATWDRYKKLF.

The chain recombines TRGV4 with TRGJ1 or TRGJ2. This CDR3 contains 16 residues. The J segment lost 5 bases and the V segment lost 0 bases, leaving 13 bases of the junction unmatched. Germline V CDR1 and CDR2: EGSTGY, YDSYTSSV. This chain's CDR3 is CATWDGPGEGDYKKLF. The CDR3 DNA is TGTGCCACCTGGGATGGGCCCGGAGAAGGGGATTATAAGAAACTCTTT.

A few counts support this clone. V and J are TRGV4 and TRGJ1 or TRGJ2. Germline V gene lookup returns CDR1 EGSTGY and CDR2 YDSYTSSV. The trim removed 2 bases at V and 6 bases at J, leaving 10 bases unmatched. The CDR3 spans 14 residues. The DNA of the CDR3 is TGTGCCACCTGGGATGAGAGGTGGGGTTATAAGAAACTCTTT. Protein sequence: CATWDERWGYKKLF.

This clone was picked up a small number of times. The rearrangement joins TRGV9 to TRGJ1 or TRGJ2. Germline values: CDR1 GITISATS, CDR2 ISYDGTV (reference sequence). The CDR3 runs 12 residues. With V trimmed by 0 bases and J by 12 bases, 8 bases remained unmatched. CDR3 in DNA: TGTGCCTTGTGGGAGGTGAATTTCAGGAAACTCTTT. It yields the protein CALWEVNFRKLF.

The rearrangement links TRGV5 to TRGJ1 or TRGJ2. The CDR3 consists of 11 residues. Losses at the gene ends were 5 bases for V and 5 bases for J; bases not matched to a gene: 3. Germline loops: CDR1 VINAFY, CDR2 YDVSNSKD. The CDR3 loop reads CATWGHYKKLF. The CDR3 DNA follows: TGTGCCACCTGGGGACATTATAAGAAACTCTTT.

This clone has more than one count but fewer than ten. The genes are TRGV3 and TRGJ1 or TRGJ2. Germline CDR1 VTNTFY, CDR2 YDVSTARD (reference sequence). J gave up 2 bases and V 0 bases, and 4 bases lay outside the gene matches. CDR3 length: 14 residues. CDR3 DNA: TGTGCCACCTGGGACAGGCCTCATTATTATAAGAAACTCTTT. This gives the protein CATWDRPHYYKKLF.

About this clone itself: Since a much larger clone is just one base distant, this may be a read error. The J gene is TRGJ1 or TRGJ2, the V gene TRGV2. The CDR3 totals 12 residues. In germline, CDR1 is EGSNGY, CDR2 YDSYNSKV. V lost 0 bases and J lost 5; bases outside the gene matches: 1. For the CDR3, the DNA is TGTGCCACCTGGGACGGGCATTATAAGAAACTCTTT. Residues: CATWDGHYKKLF.

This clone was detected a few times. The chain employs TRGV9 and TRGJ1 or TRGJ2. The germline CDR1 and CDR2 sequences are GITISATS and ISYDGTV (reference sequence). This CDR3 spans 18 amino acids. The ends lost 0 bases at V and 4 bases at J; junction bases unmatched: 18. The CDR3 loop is CALWEVHFPAFCYYKKLF. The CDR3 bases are TGTGCCTTGTGGGAGGTGCATTTTCCTGCGTTTTGCTATTATAAGAAACTCTTT.

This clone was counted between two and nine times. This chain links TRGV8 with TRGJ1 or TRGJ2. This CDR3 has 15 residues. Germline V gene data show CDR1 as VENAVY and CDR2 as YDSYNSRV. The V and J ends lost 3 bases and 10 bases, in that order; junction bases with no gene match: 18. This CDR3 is CATWDYRRRVVKKLF. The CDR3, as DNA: TGTGCCACCTGGGATTATAGACGTCGGGTCGTCAAGAAACTCTTT.